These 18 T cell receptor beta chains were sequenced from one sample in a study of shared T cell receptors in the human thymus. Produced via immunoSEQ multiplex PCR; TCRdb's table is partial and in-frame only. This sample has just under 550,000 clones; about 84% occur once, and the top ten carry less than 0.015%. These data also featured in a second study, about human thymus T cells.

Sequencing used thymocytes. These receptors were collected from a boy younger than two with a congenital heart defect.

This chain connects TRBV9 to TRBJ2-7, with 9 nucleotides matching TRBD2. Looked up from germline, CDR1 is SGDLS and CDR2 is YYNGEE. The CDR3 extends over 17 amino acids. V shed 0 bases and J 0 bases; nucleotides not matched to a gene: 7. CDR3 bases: TGTGCCAGCAGCGTAGCTTCAAGCGGGAGGAGCTCCTACGAGCAGTACTTC. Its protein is CASSVASSGRSSYEQYF.

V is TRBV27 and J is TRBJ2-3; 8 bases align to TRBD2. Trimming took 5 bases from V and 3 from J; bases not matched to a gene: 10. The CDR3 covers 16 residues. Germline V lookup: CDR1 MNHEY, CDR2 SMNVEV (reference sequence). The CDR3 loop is CASSPPRGGATDTQYF. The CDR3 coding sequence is TGTGCCAGCAGTCCCCCCCGGGGGGGCGCAACAGATACGCAGTATTTT.

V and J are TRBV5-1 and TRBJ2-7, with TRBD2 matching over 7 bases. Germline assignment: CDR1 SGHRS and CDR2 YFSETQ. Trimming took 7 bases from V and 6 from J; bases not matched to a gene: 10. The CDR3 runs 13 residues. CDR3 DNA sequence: TGCGCCAGCTGGGGGGGGTTTGGCTCCGAGCAGTACTTC. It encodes CASWGGFGSEQYF.

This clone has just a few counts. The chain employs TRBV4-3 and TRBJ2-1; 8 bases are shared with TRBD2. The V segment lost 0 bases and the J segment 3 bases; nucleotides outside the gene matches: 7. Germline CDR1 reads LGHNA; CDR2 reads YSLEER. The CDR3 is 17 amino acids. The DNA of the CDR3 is TGCGCCAGCAGCCAAGATTTTGGCACTAGCGGCTACAATGAGCAGTTCTTC. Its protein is CASSQDFGTSGYNEQFF.

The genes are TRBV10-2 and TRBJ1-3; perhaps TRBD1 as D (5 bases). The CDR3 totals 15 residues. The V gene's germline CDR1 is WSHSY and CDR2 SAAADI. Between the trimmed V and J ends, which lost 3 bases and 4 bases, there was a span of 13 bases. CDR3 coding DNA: TGCGCCAGCAGTGACGACAGCCGCTGGGGAAACACCATATATTTT. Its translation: CASSDDSRWGNTIYF.

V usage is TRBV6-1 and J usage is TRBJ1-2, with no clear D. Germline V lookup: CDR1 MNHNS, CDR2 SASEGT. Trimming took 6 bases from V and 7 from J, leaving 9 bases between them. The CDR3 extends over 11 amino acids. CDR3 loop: CASRGGSGYTF. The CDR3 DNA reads TGTGCCAGCAGGGGAGGGTCTGGCTACACCTTC.

The CDR3 sequence is CASSESAGPDRWDNEQFF. The DNA for the CDR3 is TGCGCCAGCAGTGAGTCGGCTGGGCCCGACAGGTGGGACAATGAGCAGTTCTTC. The chain joins TRBV10-1 to TRBJ2-1; perhaps TRBD1 as D (6 bases). CDR3 size: 18 residues. V lost 0 bases to trimming and J lost 5 bases, with 20 bases between them. Germline V lookup: CDR1 WNHNN, CDR2 SYGVQD (reference sequence).

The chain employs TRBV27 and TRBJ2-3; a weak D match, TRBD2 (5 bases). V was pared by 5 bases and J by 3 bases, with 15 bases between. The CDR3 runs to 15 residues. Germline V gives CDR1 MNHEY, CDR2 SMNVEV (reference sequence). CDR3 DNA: TGTGCCAGCAGTCGTTGCGAGGGTTCGACAGATACGCAGTATTTT. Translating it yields CASSRCEGSTDTQYF.

The CDR3 loop reads CASSSKDLSSYNEQFF. The CDR3 DNA reads TGTGCCAGCAGCTCCAAAGATCTAAGCTCCTACAATGAGCAGTTCTTC. This chain connects TRBV5-4 to TRBJ2-1, with D uncertain. Trimming removed 3 bases at V and 0 bases at J, with 13 bases between. The CDR3 is 16 amino acids. Per the germline V gene, CDR1 is SGHNT and CDR2 is YYREEE (reference sequence).

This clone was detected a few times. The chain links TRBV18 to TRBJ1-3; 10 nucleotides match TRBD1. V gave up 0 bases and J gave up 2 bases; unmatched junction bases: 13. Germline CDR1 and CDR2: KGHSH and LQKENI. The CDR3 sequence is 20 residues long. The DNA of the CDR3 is TGTGCCAGCTCACCACCGAAGGGGACAGGGGATCATAAGGCTGGAAACACCATATATTTT. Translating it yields CASSPPKGTGDHKAGNTIYF.

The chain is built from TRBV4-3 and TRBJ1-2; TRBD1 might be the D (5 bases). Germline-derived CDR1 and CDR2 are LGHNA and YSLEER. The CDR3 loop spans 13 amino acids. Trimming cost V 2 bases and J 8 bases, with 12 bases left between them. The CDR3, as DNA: TGCGCCAGCAGCCAAAAGGGGCAGGAAGGCTACACCTTC. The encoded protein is CASSQKGQEGYTF.

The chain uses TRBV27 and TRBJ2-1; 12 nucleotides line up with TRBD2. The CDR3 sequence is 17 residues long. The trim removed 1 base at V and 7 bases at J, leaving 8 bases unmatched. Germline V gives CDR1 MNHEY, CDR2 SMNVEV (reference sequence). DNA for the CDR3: TGTGCCAGCAGTTTATGGGCTAGCGGGAGGGCCGGGAATGAGCAGTTCTTC. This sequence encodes CASSLWASGRAGNEQFF.

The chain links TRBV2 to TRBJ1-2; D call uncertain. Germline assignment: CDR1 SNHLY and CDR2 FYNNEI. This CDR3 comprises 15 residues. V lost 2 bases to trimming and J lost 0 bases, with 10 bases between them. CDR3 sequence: CASSEPDGTNYGYTF. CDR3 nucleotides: TGTGCCAGCAGTGAACCCGACGGGACTAACTATGGCTACACCTTC.

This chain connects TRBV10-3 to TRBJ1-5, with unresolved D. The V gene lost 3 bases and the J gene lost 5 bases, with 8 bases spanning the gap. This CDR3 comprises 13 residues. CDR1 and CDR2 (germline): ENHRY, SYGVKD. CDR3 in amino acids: CAISDGDHQPQHF. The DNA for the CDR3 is TGTGCCATCAGTGACGGGGATCATCAGCCCCAGCATTTT.

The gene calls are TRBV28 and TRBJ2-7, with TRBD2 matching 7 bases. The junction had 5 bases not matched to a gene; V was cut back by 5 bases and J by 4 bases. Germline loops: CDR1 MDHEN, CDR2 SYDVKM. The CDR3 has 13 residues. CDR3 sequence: CASSRDYKYEQYF. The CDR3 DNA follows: TGTGCCAGCAGTCGGGACTACAAATACGAGCAGTACTTC.

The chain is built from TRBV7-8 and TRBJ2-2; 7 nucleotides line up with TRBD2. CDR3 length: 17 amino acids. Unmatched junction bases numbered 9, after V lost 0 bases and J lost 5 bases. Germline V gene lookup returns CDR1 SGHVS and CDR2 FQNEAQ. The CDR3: CASSLAFEAGNTGELFF. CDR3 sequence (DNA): TGTGCCAGCAGCTTAGCGTTTGAAGCGGGAAATACCGGGGAGCTGTTTTTT.

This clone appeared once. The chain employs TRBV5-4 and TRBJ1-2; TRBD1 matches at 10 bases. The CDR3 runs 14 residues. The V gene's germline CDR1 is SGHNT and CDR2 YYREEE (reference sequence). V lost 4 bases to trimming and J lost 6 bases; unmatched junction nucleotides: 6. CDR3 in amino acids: CASSTGQGRDGYTF. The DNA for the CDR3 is TGTGCCAGCAGCACGGGACAGGGGCGTGATGGCTACACCTTC.

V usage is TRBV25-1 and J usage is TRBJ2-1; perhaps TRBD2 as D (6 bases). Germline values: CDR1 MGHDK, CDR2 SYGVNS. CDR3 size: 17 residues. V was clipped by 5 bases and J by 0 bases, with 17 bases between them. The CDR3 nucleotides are TGTGCCAGCAGTCCCAGCATAGCGGTTAGCTCCTACAATGAGCAGTTCTTC. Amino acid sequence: CASSPSIAVSSYNEQFF.